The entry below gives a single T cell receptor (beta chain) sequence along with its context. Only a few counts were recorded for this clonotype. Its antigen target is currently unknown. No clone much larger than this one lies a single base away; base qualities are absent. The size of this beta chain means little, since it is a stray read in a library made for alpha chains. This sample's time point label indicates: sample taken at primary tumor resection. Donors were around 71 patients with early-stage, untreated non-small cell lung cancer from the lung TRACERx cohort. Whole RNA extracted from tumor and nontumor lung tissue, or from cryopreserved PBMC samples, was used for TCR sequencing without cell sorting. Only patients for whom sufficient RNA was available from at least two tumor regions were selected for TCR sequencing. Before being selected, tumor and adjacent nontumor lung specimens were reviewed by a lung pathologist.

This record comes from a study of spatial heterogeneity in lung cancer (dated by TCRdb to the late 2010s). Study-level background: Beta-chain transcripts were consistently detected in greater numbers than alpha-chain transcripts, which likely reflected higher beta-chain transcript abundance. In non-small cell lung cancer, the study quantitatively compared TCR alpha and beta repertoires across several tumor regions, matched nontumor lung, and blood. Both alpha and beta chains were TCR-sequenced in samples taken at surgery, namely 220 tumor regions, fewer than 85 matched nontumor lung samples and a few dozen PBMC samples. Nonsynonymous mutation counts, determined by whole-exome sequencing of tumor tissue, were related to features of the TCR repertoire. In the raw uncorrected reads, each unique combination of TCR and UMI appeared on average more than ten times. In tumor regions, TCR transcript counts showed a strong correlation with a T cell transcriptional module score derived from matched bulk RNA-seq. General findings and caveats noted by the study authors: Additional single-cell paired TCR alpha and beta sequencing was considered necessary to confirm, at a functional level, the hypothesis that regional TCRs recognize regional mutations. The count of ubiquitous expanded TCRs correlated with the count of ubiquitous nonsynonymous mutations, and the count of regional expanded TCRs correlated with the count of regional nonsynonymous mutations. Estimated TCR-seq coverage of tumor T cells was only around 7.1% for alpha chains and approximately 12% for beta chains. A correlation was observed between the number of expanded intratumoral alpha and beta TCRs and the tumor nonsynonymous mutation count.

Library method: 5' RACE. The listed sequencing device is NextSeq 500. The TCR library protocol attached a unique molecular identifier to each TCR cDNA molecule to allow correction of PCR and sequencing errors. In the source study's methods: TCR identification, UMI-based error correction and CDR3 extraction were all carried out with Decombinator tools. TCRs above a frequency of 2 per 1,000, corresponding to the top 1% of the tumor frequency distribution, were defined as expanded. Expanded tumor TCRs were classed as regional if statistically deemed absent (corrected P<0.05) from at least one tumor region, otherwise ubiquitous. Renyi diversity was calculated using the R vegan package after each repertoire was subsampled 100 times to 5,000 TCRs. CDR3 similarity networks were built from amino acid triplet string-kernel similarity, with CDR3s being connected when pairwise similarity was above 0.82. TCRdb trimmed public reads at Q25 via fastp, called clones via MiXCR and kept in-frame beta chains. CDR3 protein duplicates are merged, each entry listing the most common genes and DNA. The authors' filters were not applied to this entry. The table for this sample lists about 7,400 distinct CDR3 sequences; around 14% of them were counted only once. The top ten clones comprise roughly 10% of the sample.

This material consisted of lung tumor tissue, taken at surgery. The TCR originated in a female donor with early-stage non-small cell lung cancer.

The CDR3 is CASSLAPNYGYTF. In nucleotides, the sequence is TGTGCCAGCAGCTTAGCCCCCAACTATGGCTACACCTTC. The V gene is TRBV7-9 and the J gene is TRBJ1-2; the D gene is not confidently resolved. The CDR3 covers 13 residues, taking in both the cysteine and the phenylalanine. Only the CDR3 part of the read is kept: 39 bases, read in frame from the first base. Trimming takes 0 bases from V and 2 bases from J, and the germline ends sit 4 bases apart. The germline V gene (reference sequence) gives CDR1 as SEHNR and CDR2 as FQNEAQ.